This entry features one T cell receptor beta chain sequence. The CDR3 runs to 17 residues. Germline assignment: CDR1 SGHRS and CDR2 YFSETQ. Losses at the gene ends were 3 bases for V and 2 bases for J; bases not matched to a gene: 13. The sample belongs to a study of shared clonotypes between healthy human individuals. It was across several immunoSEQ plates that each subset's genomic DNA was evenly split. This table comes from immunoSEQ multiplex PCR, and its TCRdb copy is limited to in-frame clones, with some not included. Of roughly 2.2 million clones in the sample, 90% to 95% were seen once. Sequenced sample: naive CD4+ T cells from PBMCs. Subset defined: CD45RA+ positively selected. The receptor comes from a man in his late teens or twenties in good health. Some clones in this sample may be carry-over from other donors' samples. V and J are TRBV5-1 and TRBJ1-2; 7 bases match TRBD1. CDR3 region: CASSSGGWTDTNYGYTF. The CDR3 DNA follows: TGCGCCAGCAGCTCAGGGGGGTGGACGGATACGAACTATGGCTACACCTTC.